These 23 T cell receptor beta chains were sequenced from one sample in a study of beta chain features in type 1 diabetes. Findings of the study overall: TCRB CDR3s from Type 1 diabetes patients were moderately but significantly shorter in all four CD4+ subsets.

These TCRs' antigens remain unknown. Sequencing targeted expressed TCRB transcripts, as all isolated RNA had been reverse transcribed. Assay used: immunoSEQ multiplex PCR; TCRdb lists only in-frame clones, some missing. The sample carries some 350,000 clones, over 8.5% recorded once. Sequenced sample: central memory CD4+ T cells from blood. The source is a man between 25 and 39 years old with type 1 diabetes.

For this clone: The same CDR3 can be traced to other DNA sequences in this sample. The chain carries TRBV19 and TRBJ1-3, with D uncertain. Germline lookup yields CDR1 LNHDA and CDR2 SQIVND (reference sequence). The CDR3 contains 15 residues. V was pared by 1 base and J by 2 bases, with 9 bases between. CDR3 protein: CASSIGGSAGNTIYF. The CDR3 DNA follows: TGTGCCAGTAGTATAGGAGGGTCGGCTGGAAACACCATATATTTT. Together with reference TRBV19 and TRBJ1-3, the CDR3 gives the full variable domain: DGGITQSPKYLFRKEGQNVTLSCEQNLNHDAMYWYRQDPGQGLRLIYYSQIVNDFQKGDIAEGYSVSREKKESFPLTVTSAQKNPTAFYLCASSIGGSAGNTIYFGEGSWLTVV.

This clone has more than one count but fewer than ten. This rearrangement joins TRBV11-2 to TRBJ2-1, with a weak D call TRBD1 (6 bases). Deletions cut 1 base from V and 15 bases from J, with 10 bases between. The CDR3 is 11 amino acids. Looked up from germline, CDR1 is SGHAT and CDR2 is FQNNGV. CDR3 sequence (DNA): TGTGCCAGCAGCTTAGGGGGGACATGGTTCTTC. It encodes CASSLGGTWFF.

In its sample, this clone was seen many times. V usage is TRBV6-4 and J usage is TRBJ1-1, with a possible D match to TRBD1 (5 bases). This CDR3 has 13 residues. V was cut by 4 bases and J by 5 bases, with 11 bases left in between. In germline, CDR1 is MRHNA, CDR2 SNTAGT. The CDR3 here is CASSGERGTEAFF. The CDR3 region has the DNA TGTGCCAGCAGTGGCGAGAGGGGAACTGAAGCTTTCTTT.

J is TRBJ2-1 and V is TRBV2; 9 bases map to TRBD1. Germline CDR1 reads SNHLY; CDR2 reads FYNNEI. The CDR3 runs to 16 residues. V was pared by 4 bases and J by 6 bases, with 10 bases of the junction left unmatched. The CDR3: CASSGDRAGLGNEQFF. DNA of the CDR3: TGTGCCAGCAGTGGGGACAGGGCGGGTCTGGGCAATGAGCAGTTCTTC.

This clone was seen a few times. The chain is built from TRBV6-6 and TRBJ1-1; a possible D gene is TRBD1 (6 bases). V was pared by 6 bases and J by 8 bases, with 13 bases between. This CDR3 spans 12 amino acids. The germline gives CDR1 MNHNY, CDR2 SVGAGI (reference sequence). The chain's CDR3 is CASSLTDSEAFF. The CDR3 bases are TGTGCCAGCAGCCTCACGGACAGCGAAGCTTTCTTT.

This clone was seen ten or more times. V usage is TRBV7-9 and J usage is TRBJ1-4, with TRBD1 as a possible D gene (5 bases). Trimming left V 5 bases short and J 8 bases short, with 15 bases between. The germline V gene has CDR1 SEHNR and CDR2 FQNEAQ (reference sequence). There are 14 residues in the CDR3. The CDR3 DNA reads TGTGCCAGCAGCCGGTGGGGGATTGGAGAAAAACTGTTTTTT. Amino acid sequence: CASSRWGIGEKLFF.

V gene TRBV7-2 combines with J gene TRBJ2-2, with D possibly being TRBD1 (6 bases). The CDR3 has 11 residues. Germline V CDR1 and CDR2: SGHTA, FQGNSA. V lost 5 bases and J lost 12, with 10 bases in between. The CDR3 protein is CASSPQGKLFF. CDR3 coding DNA: TGTGCCAGCAGCCCCCAGGGGAAGCTGTTTTTT.

This clone has a handful of counts. The rearrangement uses TRBV28 and TRBJ1-1; D call uncertain. The CDR3 runs to 15 residues. CDR1 is MDHEN and CDR2 is SYDVKM in the germline V gene. V was pared by 2 bases and J by 6 bases, with 16 bases between. The CDR3 loop reads CASSLHRLGGSEAFF. CDR3 DNA: TGTGCCAGCAGTTTACACCGCCTTGGAGGGTCTGAAGCTTTCTTT. The whole variable domain, filled in from reference TRBV28 and TRBJ1-1, reads DVKVTQSSRYLVKRTGEKVFLECVQDMDHENMFWYRQDPGLGLRLIYFSYDVKMKEKGDIPEGYSVSREKKERFSLILESASTNQTSMYLCASSLHRLGGSEAFFGQGTRLTVV.

V is TRBV27 and J is TRBJ1-4, with D unresolved. This CDR3 contains 15 residues. Per the germline V gene, CDR1 is MNHEY and CDR2 is SMNVEV (reference sequence). The V end was cut by 6 bases, the J end by 7 bases, with 18 bases between. CDR3 region: CASSRGISGGEKLFF. DNA of the CDR3: TGTGCCAGCAGCCGGGGAATCTCCGGCGGTGAAAAACTGTTTTTT.

This clone was recorded a few times. CDR3 nucleotides: TGTGCCGTCGCCGACAGTGCTAACTATGGCTACACCTTC. Translated: CAVADSANYGYTF. J is TRBJ1-2 and V is TRBV28; tentative D call: TRBD1 (5 bases). The CDR3 runs to 13 residues. Trimming removed 11 bases at V and 0 bases at J, with 13 bases between. In germline, CDR1 is MDHEN, CDR2 SYDVKM.

The CDR3 sequence: CASSLGADTQYF. For the CDR3, the DNA is TGTGCCAGCAGCTTAGGCGCCGATACGCAGTATTTT. The rearrangement joins TRBV7-9 to TRBJ2-3; no definite D call. Deletions cut 1 base from V and 6 bases from J, with 5 bases between. CDR1 SEHNR and CDR2 FQNEAQ come from the germline V gene (reference sequence). The CDR3 runs 12 residues.

In this sample, this clone turned up a few times. The rearrangement joins TRBV5-1 to TRBJ2-2; 10 bases fit TRBD1. Germline CDR1 SGHRS, CDR2 YFSETQ. This CDR3 comprises 16 residues. V lost 6 bases and J lost 5; bases outside the gene matches: 10. The CDR3 reads CASTLLGTGVTGELFF. The CDR3 DNA sequence: TGCGCCAGCACCCTACTCGGGACAGGGGTAACCGGGGAGCTGTTTTTT.

The gene calls are TRBV28 and TRBJ1-5; the match to TRBD1 covers 8 bases. The CDR3 covers 16 residues. Germline V gene data show CDR1 as MDHEN and CDR2 as SYDVKM. V shed 4 bases, J shed 1 base, and the junction held 6 bases outside the gene matches. In nucleotides, the CDR3 is TGTGCCAGCAGTTCACAATCAGGGGGCAGCAATCAGCCCCAGCATTTT. Translated: CASSSQSGGSNQPQHF.

This chain joins TRBV5-8 and TRBJ2-1; maybe TRBD1 (6 bases). Germline V gene lookup returns CDR1 SGHTS and CDR2 YDEGEE. This CDR3 spans 15 amino acids. The V and J ends lost 3 bases and 7 bases respectively, with 17 bases between them. The CDR3 spells CASSSQGLRGNEQFF. The CDR3 DNA sequence: TGTGCCAGCAGCTCTCAGGGGCTCCGAGGGAATGAGCAGTTCTTC.

This clone appeared a few times. The CDR3: CASSVLNEQFF. As DNA, the CDR3 is TGTGCCAGCAGTGTTTTGAATGAGCAGTTCTTC. This sequence joins TRBV28 and TRBJ2-1; D gene ambiguous. The ends were cut back, 5 bases at V and 7 bases at J, with 6 bases in the middle. CDR3 length: 11 residues. The germline CDR1 and CDR2 sequences are MDHEN and SYDVKM.

This clone was counted many times. The chain combines TRBV4-2 with TRBJ2-7; D tentatively reads TRBD1 or TRBD2 (6 bases each). This CDR3 spans 15 amino acids. The germline V gene has CDR1 LGHNA and CDR2 YNFKEQ. V was trimmed by 3 bases and J by 7 bases, leaving 19 bases between them. The CDR3 loop is CASSHGSGGPGEQYF. CDR3 bases: TGTGCCAGCAGCCATGGATCTGGGGGGCCTGGGGAGCAGTACTTC.

In this sample, this clone turned up a few times. The V and J genes are TRBV30 and TRBJ1-5; possibly TRBD1 for D (6 bases). The length of the CDR3 is 14 residues. V was cut by 3 bases and J by 3 bases, with 12 bases left in between. CDR1 GTSNPN and CDR2 SVGIG come from the germline V gene (reference sequence). The CDR3 loop is CAWRQGSYNQPQHF. CDR3 sequence (DNA): TGTGCCTGGAGACAGGGCTCGTACAATCAGCCCCAGCATTTT.

The chain uses TRBV19 and TRBJ1-1; D remains unclear. V was pared by 11 bases and J by 5 bases, with 15 bases between. CDR1 is LNHDA, CDR2 SQIVND, per germline (reference sequence). This CDR3 has 12 amino acids. CDR3 sequence reads: CASLGRRTEAFF. The CDR3, as DNA: TGTGCCTCCCTAGGCAGGCGGACTGAAGCTTTCTTT.

The chain recombines TRBV14 with TRBJ2-7, with a weak D call TRBD2 (6 bases). The CDR3 sequence is 15 residues long. CDR1 SGHDN and CDR2 FVKESK come from the germline V gene. V lost 7 bases to trimming and J lost 0 bases, with 16 bases between them. The CDR3 sequence is CASTYGTGTSYEQYF. CDR3 coding DNA: TGTGCCAGCACCTACGGGACTGGGACCTCCTACGAGCAGTACTTC.

This clone was seen a handful of times. CDR3 in DNA: TGTGCCAGCTCACGGGGAGAACAAGAGACCCAGTACTTC. Amino acids: CASSRGEQETQYF. The chain links TRBV18 to TRBJ2-5; tentatively, D is TRBD2 (5 bases). Germline V gene lookup returns CDR1 KGHSH and CDR2 LQKENI. The CDR3 runs to 13 residues. V lost 4 bases and J lost 2, with 8 bases in between.

The genes are TRBV11-2 and TRBJ2-2; 10 nucleotides align to TRBD2. The V gene's germline CDR1 is SGHAT and CDR2 FQNNGV. V gave up 6 bases and J gave up 4 bases; unmatched junction bases: 14. This CDR3 has 18 amino acids. The CDR3: CASSISTGAGGVTGELFF. The DNA for the CDR3 is TGTGCCAGCAGTATAAGCACGGGAGCGGGAGGGGTCACCGGGGAGCTGTTTTTT.

This clone was detected only a few times. The chain carries TRBV10-3 and TRBJ2-7, with 13 bases aligning to TRBD2. The V and J ends lost 6 bases and 4 bases, in that order; junction bases with no gene match: 6. This CDR3 is 15 amino acids long. Per germline, CDR1 ENHRY and CDR2 SYGVKD. In DNA, the CDR3 is TGTGCCATCAGAGTACTAGCGGGAGGGGATTACGAGCAGTACTTC. This encodes CAIRVLAGGDYEQYF.

This clone showed up just a few times. V and J are TRBV6-1 and TRBJ2-5; 7 positions match TRBD1. The CDR3 runs to 14 residues. Germline V gives CDR1 MNHNS, CDR2 SASEGT. J lost 5 bases, V lost 6 bases, and 9 bases had no gene match. CDR3 sequence (DNA): TGTGCCAGCAGCCGAGACAGGGTGTGGGAGACCCAGTACTTC. It codes for CASSRDRVWETQYF.